The next 14 T cell receptor beta chains were all read from a single sample in a study of OX40 agonist ivuxolimab in advanced cancers. Clones were read by immunoSEQ multiplex PCR, and TCRdb kept only the in-frame ones, dropping some. The sample holds about 50,000 clones; approximately 91% are singletons and the top ten take 0.85% to 1.1%. Sequenced material: CD4+ or CD8+ T cells sorted from blood, taken in a trial of the OX40 agonist ivuxolimab. Receptors originate from an adult with an advanced solid tumor such as melanoma, head and neck, liver or kidney cancer.

This chain links TRBV30 with TRBJ1-3; D is undetermined. The ends were cut back, 3 bases at V and 0 bases at J, with 3 bases in the middle. Germline loops: CDR1 GTSNPN, CDR2 SVGIG (reference sequence). This CDR3 has 12 residues. The CDR3 DNA sequence: TGTGCCTGGAGCAGCTCTGGAAACACCATATATTTT. Its protein product is CAWSSSGNTIYF.

The J gene is TRBJ2-1, the V gene TRBV4-2; D remains unclear. The CDR3 runs to 13 residues. V lost 0 bases and J lost 10, with 10 bases in between. Germline CDR1 and CDR2: LGHNA and YNFKEQ. The CDR3 loop reads CASSQDSAGEQFF. The CDR3 nucleotides are TGTGCCAGCAGCCAAGACTCGGCCGGGGAGCAGTTCTTC.

The chain links TRBV10-2 to TRBJ1-5; D is perhaps TRBD1 (6 bases). The V end lost 5 bases, the J end lost 7 bases, and 15 bases lay between the germline ends. Germline values: CDR1 WSHSY, CDR2 SAAADI. CDR3 size: 14 residues. The CDR3 bases are TGCGCCAGCAGTCTCGACAGGACGGGCCAGCCCCAGCATTTT. Translated, it gives CASSLDRTGQPQHF.

Written as DNA, the CDR3 is TGCGCCAGCAGCTTCTCGGGACTAGCGCTCGATGAGCAGTTCTTC. This sequence encodes CASSFSGLALDEQFF. The chain couples TRBV5-1 to TRBJ2-1; TRBD2 agrees at 10 bases. The ends lost 2 bases at V and 8 bases at J; junction bases unmatched: 7. Germline V gene data show CDR1 as SGHRS and CDR2 as YFSETQ. This CDR3 region has 15 residues.

The chain is built from TRBV27 and TRBJ2-3, with D perhaps matching TRBD1 (5 bases). The length of the CDR3 is 13 residues. Trimming stripped 10 bases from V and 4 bases from J, with 15 bases between. CDR1 and CDR2 from the germline V gene are MNHEY and SMNVEV (reference sequence). The CDR3 sequence: CAIANRGSDTQYF. The CDR3 region has the DNA TGTGCCATCGCGAATAGGGGTTCAGATACGCAGTATTTT.

The genes are TRBV7-2 and TRBJ1-5, with 7 bases fitting TRBD1. The germline CDR1 and CDR2 sequences are SGHTA and FQGNSA. With V trimmed by 2 bases and J by 1 base, 2 bases remained unmatched. This CDR3 is built from 15 residues. The CDR3 nucleotides are TGTGCCAGCAGCTTATCCAGGGGGAGCAATCAGCCCCAGCATTTT. It specifies CASSLSRGSNQPQHF.

The V call is TRBV19, the J call TRBJ1-1; a possible D gene is TRBD1 (5 bases). Looked up from germline, CDR1 is LNHDA and CDR2 is SQIVND (reference sequence). V was cut by 6 bases and J by 11 bases, with 19 bases left in between. This CDR3 is 13 amino acids long. The CDR3 is CASRRNRDLRAFF. CDR3 nucleotides: TGTGCCAGTAGGAGAAACCGGGACCTGAGGGCTTTCTTT.

The chain carries TRBV7-8 and TRBJ2-3, with D unresolved. Germline loops: CDR1 SGHVS, CDR2 FQNEAQ. The CDR3 runs 14 residues. With 1 base removed from V and 6 bases from J, the gap between germline ends came to 11 bases. The CDR3 spells CASSLEALGDTQYF. DNA for the CDR3: TGTGCCAGCAGCTTAGAAGCCCTGGGGGATACGCAGTATTTT.

CDR3 DNA sequence: TGTGCCAGCTCACCAGCGGGCCGGACCTACGAGCAGTACTTC. Its translation is CASSPAGRTYEQYF. J is TRBJ2-7 and V is TRBV18, with D possibly matching TRBD2 (5 bases). The CDR3 sequence is 14 residues long. Trimming shortened V by 2 bases and J by 2 bases, and 10 bases separated the two germline ends. Germline lookup yields CDR1 KGHSH and CDR2 LQKENI.

CDR3 in amino acids: CATSRGNRAPEQYF. The CDR3 nucleotides read TGTGCCACCAGCAGAGGCAATAGGGCACCCGAGCAGTACTTC. The chain links TRBV15 to TRBJ2-7; no definite D call. The length of the CDR3 is 14 residues. Germline values: CDR1 LNHNV, CDR2 YYDKDF (reference sequence). The V end was cut by 1 base, the J end by 6 bases, with 13 bases between.

This clone was detected only once. The chain carries TRBV20-1 and TRBJ2-5, with a tentative D call TRBD2 (6 bases). The ends were cut back, 7 bases at V and 9 bases at J, with 15 bases in the middle. Germline CDR1 and CDR2: DFQATT and SNEGSKA (reference sequence). CDR3 size: 11 residues. The CDR3, as DNA: TGCAGTGTAGGAGGGGTAGGGGCCCAGTACTTC. Amino acid sequence: CSVGGVGAQYF.

The V call is TRBV6-5, the J call TRBJ2-7; possible D gene TRBD1, 6 bases. In germline, CDR1 is MNHEY, CDR2 SVGAGI. V lost 5 bases and J 4 bases, leaving 9 bases between the germline ends. The CDR3 is made up of 12 amino acids. The chain's CDR3 is CASSNTGYEQYF. As DNA, the CDR3 is TGTGCCAGCAGTAACACAGGGTACGAGCAGTACTTC.

The J gene is TRBJ1-2, the V gene TRBV5-4; a possible D gene is TRBD1 (5 bases). The CDR3 extends over 14 amino acids. Trimming removed 4 bases at V and 3 bases at J, with 13 bases between. Germline values: CDR1 SGHNT, CDR2 YYREEE (reference sequence). CDR3 in amino acids: CASSRSGTHYGYTF. CDR3 sequence (DNA): TGTGCCAGCAGCAGATCCGGGACGCACTATGGCTACACCTTC.

The chain combines TRBV9 with TRBJ2-3; 15 bases are a match to TRBD2. Germline-derived CDR1 and CDR2 are SGDLS and YYNGEE. Trimming at V came to 4 bases and at J to 1 base, leaving 7 bases not matched to a gene. This CDR3 region has 18 residues. The DNA for the CDR3 is TGTGCCAGCAGCAAGGGACTAGCGGGAGGATCCGGCACAGATACGCAGTATTTT. It encodes CASSKGLAGGSGTDTQYF.